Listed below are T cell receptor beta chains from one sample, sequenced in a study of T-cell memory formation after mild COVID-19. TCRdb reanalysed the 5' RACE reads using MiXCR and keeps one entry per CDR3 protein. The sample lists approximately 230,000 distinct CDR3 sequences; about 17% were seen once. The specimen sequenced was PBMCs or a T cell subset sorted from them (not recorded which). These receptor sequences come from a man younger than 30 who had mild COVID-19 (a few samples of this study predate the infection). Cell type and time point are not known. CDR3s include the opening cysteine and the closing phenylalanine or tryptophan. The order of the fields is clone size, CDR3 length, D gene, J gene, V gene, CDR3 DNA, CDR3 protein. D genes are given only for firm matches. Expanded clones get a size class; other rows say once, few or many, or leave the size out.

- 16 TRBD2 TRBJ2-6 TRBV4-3 TGCGCCAGCAGCCAGCCAGGGAGGGCTGGGGCCAACGTCCTGACTTTC CASSQPGRAGANVLTF
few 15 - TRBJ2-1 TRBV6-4 TGTGCCAGCAGTGACGGGCCAGAAGCGTCGAATGAGCAGTTCTTC CASSDGPEASNEQFF
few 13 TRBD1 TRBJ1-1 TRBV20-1 TGCAGTGCGGTGGACAGGGTGAACACTGAAGCTTTCTTT CSAVDRVNTEAFF
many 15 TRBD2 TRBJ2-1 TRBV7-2 TGTGCCAGCAGCTTGGGAGCGGGGGTGTACAATGAGCAGTTCTTC CASSLGAGVYNEQFF
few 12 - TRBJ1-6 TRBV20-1 TGCAGTGCTAGAGAACAGGTTTCACCCCTCCACTTT CSAREQVSPLHF
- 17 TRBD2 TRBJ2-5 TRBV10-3 TGTGCCGTCGGGATTACTAGCGGGGGTGACCTCGGAGAGACCCAGTACTTC CAVGITSGGDLGETQYF
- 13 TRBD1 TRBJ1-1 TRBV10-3 TGTGCCGTCCAGGGGGCCCAGGACACTGAAGCTTTCTTT CAVQGAQDTEAFF
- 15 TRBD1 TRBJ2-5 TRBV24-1 TGTGCCACCAGTGATAGCCTGACAGGGGGAGAGACCCAGTACTTC CATSDSLTGGETQYF
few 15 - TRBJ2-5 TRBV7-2 TGTGCCAGCAGCTTACGCCCCAGGGCCGGGGGGACCCAGTACTTC CASSLRPRAGGTQYF
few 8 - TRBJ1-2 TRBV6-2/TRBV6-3 TGTGCCGGCTATGGCTACACCTTC CAGYGYTF
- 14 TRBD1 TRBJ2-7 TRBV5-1 TGCGCCAGCAGCTTGGGGGACAGGGTCTTGGAGCAGTACTTC CASSLGDRVLEQYF
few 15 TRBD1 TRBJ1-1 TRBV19 TGTGCCAGTAGTATAGCCAGGACAGGGGCCACTGAAGCTTTCTTT CASSIARTGATEAFF
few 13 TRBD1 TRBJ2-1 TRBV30 TGTGCCTGGACGGGACAGTGGTACAATGAGCAGTTCTTC CAWTGQWYNEQFF
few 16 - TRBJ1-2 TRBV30 TGTGCCTGGAGTAGACAGACCCCTCTTCATTCCAGTGGCTACACCTTC CAWSRQTPLHSSGYTF
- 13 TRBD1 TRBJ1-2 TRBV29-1 TGCAGCGCCGACTCAGACAGGGACTATGGCTACACCTTC CSADSDRDYGYTF
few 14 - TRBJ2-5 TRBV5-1 TGCGCCAGCAGCTTGACACAGGTCCAAGAGACCCAGTACTTC CASSLTQVQETQYF
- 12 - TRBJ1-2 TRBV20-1 TGCAGTGCGCAGAACCCAGGGGATGGCTACACCTTC CSAQNPGDGYTF
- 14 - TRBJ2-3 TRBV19 TGTGCCAGTACTCCCGACCGTGAGTCAAATACGCAGTATTTT CASTPDRESNTQYF
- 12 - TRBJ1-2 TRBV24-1 TGTGCCACCAGTGAGAAGGAGTATGGCTACACCTTC CATSEKEYGYTF
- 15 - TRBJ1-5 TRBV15 TGTGCCACCAGCAGATCCCACCCCGCGGAGGTACCCCAGCATTTT CATSRSHPAEVPQHF
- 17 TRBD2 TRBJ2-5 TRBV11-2 TGTGCCAGCAGCTTAGTAAGCCAGCGGGGGGGCCTGGAGACCCAGTACTTC CASSLVSQRGGLETQYF
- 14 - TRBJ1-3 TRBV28 TGTGCCAGCAGTTTGGTAGGGCTTGGAAACACCATATATTTT CASSLVGLGNTIYF
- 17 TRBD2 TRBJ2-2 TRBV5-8 TGTGCCAGCAGCTTGACCCTAGCGGGGGACTGGACCGGGGAGCTGTTTTTT CASSLTLAGDWTGELFF
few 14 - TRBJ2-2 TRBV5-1 TGCGCCAGCAGCCCCGGGACGGGCACCGGGGAGCTGTTTTTT CASSPGTGTGELFF
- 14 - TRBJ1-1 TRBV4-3 TGCGCCAGCAGCCCACGATGGGAAAACACTGAAGCTTTCTTT CASSPRWENTEAFF
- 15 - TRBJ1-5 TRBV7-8 TGTGCCAGCAGCACCCGGGACGGATCTAATCAGCCCCAGCATTTT CASSTRDGSNQPQHF
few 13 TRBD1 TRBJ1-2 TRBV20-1 TGCAGTGCTTTCCAGGGGGGAAAGGGTGGCTACACCTTC CSAFQGGKGGYTF
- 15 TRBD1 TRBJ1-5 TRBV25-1 TGTGCCAGCAGTGAAGGAGGCAGGGGGGAACAGCCCCAGCATTTT CASSEGGRGEQPQHF
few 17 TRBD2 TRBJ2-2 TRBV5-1 TGCGCCAGCAGCCCGGATCGGGCTAGCGGGGCGGGCGGGGAGCTGTTTTTT CASSPDRASGAGGELFF
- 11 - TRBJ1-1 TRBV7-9 TGTGCCAGCAGCTTACTGACGGAAGCTTTCTTT CASSLLTEAFF
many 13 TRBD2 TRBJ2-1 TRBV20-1 TGCAGTGCTATCAGGGACTACTACAATGAGCAGTTCTTC CSAIRDYYNEQFF
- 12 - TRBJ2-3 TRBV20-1 TGCAGCATCCGACAGTTCACAGATACGCAGTATTTT CSIRQFTDTQYF
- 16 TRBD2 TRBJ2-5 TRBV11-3 TGTGCCAGCAGCCCCGGCCGGGGGGGGCCTCGAGAGACCCAGTACTTC CASSPGRGGPRETQYF
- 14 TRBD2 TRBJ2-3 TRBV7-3 TGTGCCAGCACGCGGGGGGGCCCGTCAGATACGCAGTATTTT CASTRGGPSDTQYF
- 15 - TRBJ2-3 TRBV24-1 TGTGCCACCAGTGATGTTGCGGGGCCCGGGGATACGCAGTATTTT CATSDVAGPGDTQYF
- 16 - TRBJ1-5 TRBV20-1 TGCAGTGCTAGGGCTGGGGACGGAATCAGCAATCAGCCCCAGCATTTT CSARAGDGISNQPQHF
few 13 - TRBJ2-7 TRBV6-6 TGTGCCAGCAGTTACTCGAAAGCCTACGAGCAGTACTTC CASSYSKAYEQYF
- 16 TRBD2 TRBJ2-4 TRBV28 TGTGCCAGCAGTTTCTTGGCTAGCGGGATTAAAAACATTCAGTACTTC CASSFLASGIKNIQYF
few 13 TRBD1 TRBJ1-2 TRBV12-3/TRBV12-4 TGTGCCAGCAGCGCACAGGGGTCAGGTGGCTACACCTTC CASSAQGSGGYTF
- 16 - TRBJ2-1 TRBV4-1 TGCGCCAGCAGCCAGAGGGGGGCCAGCTCCTACAATGAGCAGTTCTTC CASSQRGASSYNEQFF
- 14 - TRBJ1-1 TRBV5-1 TGCGCCAGCAGCTTGGACACCTTGAACACTGAAGCTTTCTTT CASSLDTLNTEAFF
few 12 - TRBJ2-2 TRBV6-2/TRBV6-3 TGTGCCAGCAGACAGATAGCCGGGGAGCTGTTTTTT CASRQIAGELFF
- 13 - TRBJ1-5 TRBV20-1 TGCAGTGCTAGTCAGGGCAACAATCAGCCCCAGCATTTT CSASQGNNQPQHF
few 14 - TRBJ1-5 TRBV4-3 TGCGCCAGCAGCCAAGATTTGGGGTTCCAGCCCCAGCATTTT CASSQDLGFQPQHF
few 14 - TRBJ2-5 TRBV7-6 TGTGCCAGCAGCCGCCGACAGGTCCAAGAGACCCAGTACTTC CASSRRQVQETQYF
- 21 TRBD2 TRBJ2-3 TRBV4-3 TGCGCCAGCAGCCGATCAACGGGGCTAGCGGGGGGCCTGGTGAGCACAGATACGCAGTATTTT CASSRSTGLAGGLVSTDTQYF
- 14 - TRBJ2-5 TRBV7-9 TGTGCCAGCAGCCCTCGACAGGCACAAGAGACCCAGTACTTC CASSPRQAQETQYF
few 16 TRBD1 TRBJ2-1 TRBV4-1 TGCGCCAGCAGCCAAGATGGACAGGGAAGGTGGAATGAGCAGTTCTTC CASSQDGQGRWNEQFF
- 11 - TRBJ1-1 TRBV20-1 TGCAGTGCTAGGGTCCCCGCTGAAGCTTTCTTT CSARVPAEAFF
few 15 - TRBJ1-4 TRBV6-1 TGTGCCAGCAGCCGTCAAAACAGGGTGGCGGAAAAACTGTTTTTT CASSRQNRVAEKLFF
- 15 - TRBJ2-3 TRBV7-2 TGTGCCAGCAGCGTTCTCGGGGGCGTTACAGATACGCAGTATTTT CASSVLGGVTDTQYF
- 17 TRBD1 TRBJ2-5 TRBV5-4 TGTGCCAGCAGCTTGGACCCGACAGGGGCAGGTAGAGAGACCCAGTACTTC CASSLDPTGAGRETQYF
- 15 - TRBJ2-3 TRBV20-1 TGCAGTGCTAGAGAACGGCGGGGCCGCACAGATACGCAGTATTTT CSARERRGRTDTQYF
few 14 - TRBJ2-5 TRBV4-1 TGCGCCAGCAGCCAAGCCCCGGGTCGGGAGACCCAGTACTTC CASSQAPGRETQYF
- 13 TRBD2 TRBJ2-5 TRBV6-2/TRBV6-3 TGTGCCAGCGCACTAGCGGGGGCGCGGACCCAGTACTTC CASALAGARTQYF